This entry lists 20 T cell receptor beta chains sequenced from one sample in a study of identical twins. MiXCR, run by TCRdb on the 5' RACE reads, gives a single entry per CDR3 protein. The table records about 890,000 distinct CDR3 sequences, roughly 12% of them present only once. The same data also went into a second study, on yellow fever vaccine responses in identical twins.

Sequencing used PBMCs. Receptors originate from a woman aged 18-29 years in good health.

The V and J genes are TRBV5-1 and TRBJ1-1; 8 bases are shared with TRBD1. Per germline, CDR1 SGHRS and CDR2 YFSETQ. There are 17 residues in the CDR3. V shed 4 bases and J 5 bases; nucleotides not matched to a gene: 16. Here the CDR3 DNA reads TGCGCCAGCAGCCCCGTGGGGGCCTTTACAGGGGGGACTGAAGCTTTCTTT. Translated: CASSPVGAFTGGTEAFF.

This clonotype was seen repeatedly, ten times or more. CDR3 sequence reads: CASRRTGDTEAFF. The CDR3 coding sequence is TGCGCCAGCAGACGGACAGGGGACACTGAAGCTTTCTTT. The chain carries TRBV5-1 and TRBJ1-1, with 9 bases that match TRBD1. The CDR3 extends over 13 amino acids. The trim removed 5 bases at V and 3 bases at J, leaving 2 bases unmatched. Germline V CDR1 and CDR2: SGHRS, YFSETQ.

The chain combines TRBV29-1 with TRBJ2-2; 9 bases are a match to TRBD1. Germline V gene sequence: CDR1 SQVTM, CDR2 ANQGSEA. The length of the CDR3 is 14 residues. V shed 4 bases, J shed 6 bases, and the junction held 6 bases outside the gene matches. In nucleotides, the CDR3 is TGCAGCGTTGGAACACAGGGGGCCGCCGGGGAGCTGTTTTTT. This codes for CSVGTQGAAGELFF.

This clonotype was detected a few times. The rearrangement uses TRBV12-5 and TRBJ2-1; TRBD2 agrees at 7 bases. The CDR3 length is 14 residues. CDR1 and CDR2 (germline): LGHNT, FRNRAP. Trimming at V came to 3 bases and at J to 3 bases, leaving 2 bases not matched to a gene. The CDR3 loop is CASGFGGGYNEQFF. In nucleotides, the CDR3 is TGTGCTAGTGGTTTCGGCGGGGGCTACAATGAGCAGTTCTTC.

This clonotype came up a few times. The V gene is TRBV20-1, the J gene TRBJ2-1, with 8 bases lining up with TRBD2. Unmatched junction bases numbered 7, after V lost 5 bases and J lost 4 bases. The CDR3 has 14 amino acids. Germline CDR1 and CDR2: DFQATT and SNEGSKA (reference sequence). The CDR3 loop reads CSAPPGGPYNEQFF. For the CDR3, the DNA is TGCAGTGCTCCTCCGGGAGGGCCATACAATGAGCAGTTCTTC.

This clonotype has more than one count but fewer than ten. J is TRBJ2-1 and V is TRBV5-1; the D is unclear. The germline gives CDR1 SGHRS, CDR2 YFSETQ. V was cut by 5 bases and J by 0 bases, with 15 bases left in between. This CDR3 contains 16 residues. The CDR3 DNA sequence: TGCGCCAGCAGAATGGATCGGGCCAGCTCCTACAATGAGCAGTTCTTC. Protein sequence: CASRMDRASSYNEQFF.

J is TRBJ2-2 and V is TRBV20-1; 7 nucleotides agree with TRBD2. This CDR3 region has 15 residues. The V gene's germline CDR1 is DFQATT and CDR2 SNEGSKA (reference sequence). The V and J ends lost 6 bases and 3 bases, in that order; junction bases with no gene match: 10. CDR3: CSAATSAAHTGELFF. The DNA of the CDR3 is TGCAGTGCCGCAACTAGCGCTGCACACACCGGGGAGCTGTTTTTT.

This clonotype has a handful of counts. The rearrangement links TRBV6-5 to TRBJ2-5; TRBD2 agrees at 10 bases. Germline CDR1 and CDR2: MNHEY and SVGAGI. J gave up 2 bases and V 4 bases, and 4 bases lay outside the gene matches. The CDR3 consists of 15 residues. As DNA, the CDR3 is TGTGCCAGCAGTTGGGTAGCGGGGGGACAAGAGACCCAGTACTTC. This gives the protein CASSWVAGGQETQYF.

The chain couples TRBV7-9 to TRBJ2-7; the D gene could be TRBD1 or TRBD2 (5 bases each). The V end lost 1 base, the J end lost 2 bases, and 12 bases lay between the germline ends. CDR1 and CDR2 from the germline V gene are SEHNR and FQNEAQ (reference sequence). The CDR3 loop spans 15 amino acids. The CDR3 region has the DNA TGTGCCAGCAGCTTAGGGGGCCGGGACGCCTACGAGCAGTACTTC. It specifies CASSLGGRDAYEQYF.

The chain is built from TRBV5-1 and TRBJ1-1; D gene unclear. V lost 1 base to trimming and J lost 0 bases, with 10 bases between them. The CDR3 covers 15 residues. Per germline, CDR1 SGHRS and CDR2 YFSETQ. The CDR3 DNA follows: TGCGCCAGCAGCTTGTGGAGTAACATGAACACTGAAGCTTTCTTT. The encoded protein is CASSLWSNMNTEAFF.

Only a few counts were recorded for this clonotype. The chain recombines TRBV5-6 with TRBJ1-4; 7 bases are shared with TRBD1. This CDR3 comprises 17 residues. Looked up from germline, CDR1 is SGHDT and CDR2 is YYEEEE. J lost 0 bases, V lost 0 bases, and 5 bases had no gene match. This CDR3 is CASSLDRGVTTNEKLFF. CDR3 nucleotides: TGTGCCAGCAGCTTGGACAGGGGCGTGACAACTAATGAAAAACTGTTTTTT.

This chain joins TRBV28 and TRBJ2-7; a weak D match, TRBD2 (6 bases). This CDR3 spans 15 amino acids. Germline V gene data show CDR1 as MDHEN and CDR2 as SYDVKM. V lost 5 bases to trimming and J lost 0 bases, with 14 bases between them. The CDR3 DNA sequence: TGTGCCAGCAGTAGTTCCGGGACTTACTCCTACGAGCAGTACTTC. Its translation: CASSSSGTYSYEQYF.

The chain has TRBV28 and TRBJ2-7; TRBD2 matches 8 bases. Germline V gene sequence: CDR1 MDHEN, CDR2 SYDVKM. The CDR3 spans 15 residues. V lost 7 bases, J lost 3 bases, and 11 bases stayed unmatched. The CDR3: CASTPTGGEDYEQYV. CDR3 coding DNA: TGTGCCAGCACCCCCACGGGGGGGGAGGACTACGAGCAGTACGTC.

V gene TRBV7-6 combines with J gene TRBJ2-3, with 8 bases fitting TRBD2. With 4 bases clipped from V and 2 bases from J, the junction kept 5 bases outside the gene matches. The CDR3 consists of 15 residues. Germline V gene data show CDR1 as SGHVS and CDR2 as FNYEAQ. The CDR3, as DNA: TGTGCCAGCAGCTCCCTCGGGGGGGCCACAGATACGCAGTATTTT. It specifies CASSSLGGATDTQYF.

In its sample, this clonotype was seen a few times. The chain combines TRBV4-2 with TRBJ2-2; 9 nucleotides match TRBD2. CDR1 and CDR2 (germline): LGHNA, YNFKEQ. V lost 4 bases to trimming and J lost 3 bases; unmatched junction nucleotides: 9. The CDR3 sequence is 17 residues long. The DNA for the CDR3 is TGTGCCAGCAGCCCCTCACGCGGGGGGGGCGACACCGGGGAGCTGTTTTTT. Amino acid sequence: CASSPSRGGGDTGELFF.

This clonotype was found a few times. The rearrangement links TRBV15 to TRBJ2-3; D unclear. Germline-derived CDR1 and CDR2 are LNHNV and YYDKDF (reference sequence). V lost 1 base and J 4 bases, leaving 9 bases between the germline ends. The CDR3 consists of 14 residues. Here the CDR3 reads CATSRVGSPDTQYF. The DNA of the CDR3 is TGTGCCACCAGCAGAGTCGGGTCGCCAGATACGCAGTATTTT. The full variable domain, with the rest looked up from reference TRBV15 and TRBJ2-3, is DAMVIQNPRYQVTQFGKPVTLSCSQTLNHNVMYWYQQKSSQAPKLLFHYYDKDFNNEADTPDNFQSRRPNTSFCFLDIRSPGLGDTAMYLCATSRVGSPDTQYFGPGTRLTVL.

A few counts support this clonotype. This chain connects TRBV7-2 to TRBJ1-2, with 8 nucleotides matching TRBD1. Germline lookup yields CDR1 SGHTA and CDR2 FQGNSA. Germline trimming cut 5 bases from V and 5 bases from J; bases unmatched to any gene: 13. The CDR3 length is 16 residues. The CDR3, as DNA: TGTGCCAGCAGCCTCAAGGGACAGGCTTCGGTGTATGGCTACACCTTC. Its translation is CASSLKGQASVYGYTF.

The chain combines TRBV6-6 with TRBJ2-1; 7 positions agree with TRBD2. CDR1 MNHNY and CDR2 SVGAGI come from the germline V gene (reference sequence). V was clipped by 6 bases and J by 9 bases; unmatched bases: 8. This CDR3 is built from 13 residues. CDR3 nucleotides: TGTGCCAGCAGCCCCGGGACTAAGGCTGAGCAGTTCTTC. Encoded protein: CASSPGTKAEQFF.

The V gene is TRBV20-1, the J gene TRBJ2-7, with 8 bases fitting TRBD2. V shed 1 base and J 3 bases; nucleotides not matched to a gene: 5. The CDR3 is 14 amino acids. The germline V gene encodes CDR1 DFQATT and CDR2 SNEGSKA (reference sequence). The CDR3 bases are TGCAGTGCTAGAGGAGGCGGGACTAGCTACGAGCAGTACTTC. It encodes CSARGGGTSYEQYF.

The rearrangement joins TRBV20-1 to TRBJ1-1; D remains unclear. CDR1 is DFQATT, CDR2 SNEGSKA, per germline (reference sequence). V was pared by 3 bases and J by 5 bases, with 10 bases between. The CDR3 length is 12 residues. The CDR3: CSASPPGTEAFF. For the CDR3, the DNA is TGCAGTGCTAGTCCCCCGGGGACTGAAGCTTTCTTT.